This TCR beta chain was recovered during a study of CD8 T cells in ankylosing spondylitis. TCRdb re-called the 5' RACE reads with MiXCR, one entry per CDR3 protein. The table has around 300,000 distinct CDR3 sequences, under 15% seen once. This clonotype was counted at least ten times. The source of this sequence is a male donor with ankylosing spondylitis or in good health (not recorded which). Sequencing was done on a sample of blood, either unsorted or a sorted T cell fraction (not recorded which).

CDR3 loop: CASRGGQGESYGYTF. CDR3 coding DNA: TGTGCCAGCAGGGGTGGACAGGGTGAATCTTATGGCTACACCTTC. The chain carries TRBV12-3 or TRBV12-4 and TRBJ1-2, with 8 bases lining up with TRBD1. With V trimmed by 6 bases and J by 5 bases, 11 bases remained unmatched. The CDR3 spans 15 residues.